Included here is one TCR beta chain sequence, with context. Its antigen remains unidentified. Germline trimming cut 3 bases from V and 4 bases from J; bases unmatched to any gene: 3. The CDR3 contains 14 residues. Germline V lookup: CDR1 SGDLS, CDR2 YYNGEE. Sequencing was performed with immunoSEQ multiplex PCR; in TCRdb, only in-frame clones are kept and a portion is missing. The sample consists of roughly 65,000 clones, 70% to 90% of them appearing once. This entry is derived from a study of OX40 agonist ivuxolimab in advanced cancers. Study-level information: The patients received agonistic anti-OX40 (CD134) antibody ivuxolimab. From roughly 20 to 85 years was the age range, with a mean of about 54 years, and over 70% were male. General observations from the study: Dose levels from 0.1 to 3.0 mg/kg saw CD4+ and CD8+ blood T cells expand clonally by week 6.

The input for sequencing was CD4+ or CD8+ T cells sorted from blood, taken in a trial of the OX40 agonist ivuxolimab. The clonotype was recovered from an adult with an advanced solid tumor such as melanoma, head and neck, liver or kidney cancer. The V and J genes are TRBV9 and TRBJ2-5, with 10 bases fitting TRBD2. CDR3 sequence (DNA): TGTGCCAGCAGCGCTAGCGGGAGTGGAGAGACCCAGTACTTC. Residues: CASSASGSGETQYF.